This is a list of T cell receptor beta chains from one sample in a study of shared clonotypes between healthy human individuals. Assay used: immunoSEQ multiplex PCR; TCRdb lists only in-frame clones, some missing. This repertoire shows 2,500,000 or so clones, roughly 93% found once; its top ten account for approximately 0.37%. The sample consisted of naive CD4+ T cells from PBMCs. The receptors stem from a young man in good health. Some clones in this sample may be carry-over from other donors' samples. Both conserved end residues are part of each CDR3. D genes are given only for firm matches. The listing skips clone size in some rows; elsewhere it reads once, few, many or a size class.

v_gene	abundance	d_gene	j_gene	len	CDR3aa	CDR3nt
TRBV28	NA	NA	TRBJ1-2	11	CASSLWEGYTF	TGTGCCAGCAGTTTATGGGAGGGCTACACCTTC
TRBV5-1	NA	NA	TRBJ2-3	17	CASSLAAASPKTDTQYF	TGCGCCAGCAGCTTGGCGGCGGCTAGCCCTAAAACAGATACGCAGTATTTT
TRBV5-1	NA	TRBD2	TRBJ2-1	18	CASSLSPPSGPSYNEQFF	TGCGCCAGCAGCTTGAGCCCCCCTAGCGGGCCTTCCTACAATGAGCAGTTCTTC
TRBV7-3	NA	NA	TRBJ2-1	13	CASSFGQYNEQFF	TGTGCCAGCAGCTTCGGACAGTACAATGAGCAGTTCTTC
TRBV4-3	NA	TRBD1	TRBJ1-1	16	CASSQDGGARGTEAFF	TGCGCCAGCAGCCAAGATGGAGGAGCCAGGGGGACTGAAGCTTTCTTT
TRBV2	NA	TRBD2	TRBJ2-5	16	CASRPGPSGRWETQYF	TGTGCCAGCAGGCCCGGTCCTAGCGGGAGATGGGAGACCCAGTACTTC
TRBV19	NA	NA	TRBJ2-5	17	CASSVRGLASLQETQYF	TGTGCCAGTAGCGTTCGGGGATTAGCGAGCCTTCAAGAGACCCAGTACTTC
TRBV28	NA	NA	TRBJ1-2	16	CASSPEGSGLSYGYTF	TGTGCCAGCAGTCCCGAGGGATCGGGGCTAAGCTATGGCTACACCTTC
TRBV19	NA	NA	TRBJ1-5	16	CASSHLRGGATQPQHF	TGTGCCAGTAGTCACTTGAGGGGGGGCGCGACTCAGCCCCAGCATTTT
TRBV5-1	NA	TRBD2	TRBJ2-3	19	CASSLLPGLAGGMADTQYF	TGCGCCAGCAGCTTGCTCCCGGGACTAGCGGGAGGGATGGCAGATACGCAGTATTTT
TRBV9	NA	TRBD1	TRBJ1-2	15	CASSVKGAQDYGYTF	TGTGCCAGCAGCGTAAAGGGGGCGCAGGACTATGGCTACACCTTC
TRBV19	NA	NA	TRBJ1-5	15	CASRERPHSNQPQHF	TGTGCCAGTAGGGAGAGGCCACATAGCAATCAGCCCCAGCATTTT
TRBV4-1	once	TRBD1	TRBJ2-7	16	CASSPSDRGTAYEQYF	TGCGCCAGCAGCCCTTCGGACAGGGGCACGGCCTACGAGCAGTACTTC
TRBV9	NA	TRBD1	TRBJ1-2	18	CASSVAETGGEFYYGYTF	TGTGCCAGCAGCGTAGCTGAGACAGGGGGCGAATTTTACTATGGCTACACCTTC
TRBV11-2	NA	TRBD1	TRBJ2-7	16	CASSRQSGQSSYEQYF	TGTGCCAGCAGCCGTCAGTCGGGACAGAGCTCCTACGAGCAGTACTTC
TRBV4-2	NA	NA	TRBJ1-2	15	CASSQAWGAANGYTF	TGTGCCAGCAGCCAAGCGTGGGGGGCGGCTAATGGCTACACCTTC
TRBV6-1	NA	NA	TRBJ1-3	16	CASSEAFGSSGNTIYF	TGTGCCAGCAGTGAAGCGTTCGGGAGCTCTGGAAACACCATATATTTT
TRBV5-1	NA	NA	TRBJ2-5	12	CASSHAGETQYF	TGCGCCAGCAGCCATGCGGGAGAGACCCAGTACTTC
TRBV6-5	NA	NA	TRBJ2-7	14	CASSPLGPSYEQYF	TGTGCCAGCAGCCCCCTGGGACCCTCCTACGAGCAGTACTTC
TRBV4-3	NA	TRBD1	TRBJ2-4	16	CASSHTIQGAGNIQYF	TGCGCCAGCAGCCATACTATACAGGGGGCGGGGAACATTCAGTACTTC
TRBV6-1	NA	NA	TRBJ2-3	12	CASSKITDTQYF	TGTGCCAGCAGTAAAATCACAGATACGCAGTATTTT
TRBV4-1	NA	NA	TRBJ2-3	19	CASSQGRRAQTSSTDTQYF	TGCGCCAGCAGCCAAGGGAGGCGGGCACAGACATCTAGCACAGATACGCAGTATTTT
TRBV11-2	NA	NA	TRBJ2-7	13	CASSFEGGYEQYF	TGTGCCAGCAGCTTTGAAGGTGGCTACGAGCAGTACTTC
TRBV28	NA	NA	TRBJ1-5	12	CASAPFVKPQHF	TGTGCCAGCGCCCCTTTCGTTAAGCCCCAGCATTTT
TRBV6-5	once	NA	TRBJ1-3	15	CASSGWGGNGNTIYF	TGTGCCAGCAGTGGCTGGGGGGGCAACGGGAACACCATATATTTT
TRBV28	NA	NA	TRBJ2-7	14	CASTPSGRSYEQYF	TGTGCCAGCACCCCCTCGGGCAGGAGCTACGAGCAGTACTTC
TRBV9	NA	NA	TRBJ2-7	12	CASSRSDYEQYF	TGTGCCAGCAGCAGAAGCGACTACGAGCAGTACTTC
TRBV28	NA	TRBD1	TRBJ1-1	15	CASSLWGQGVSEAFF	TGTGCCAGCAGTTTATGGGGACAGGGGGTTTCTGAAGCTTTCTTT
TRBV7-3	NA	NA	TRBJ2-2	14	CATKPGANTGELFF	TGTGCCACCAAGCCGGGGGCGAACACCGGGGAGCTGTTTTTT
TRBV7-2	once	TRBD2	TRBJ2-7	15	CASSSGPSGSYEQYF	TGTGCCAGCAGCTCAGGCCCTAGCGGGAGCTACGAGCAGTACTTC
TRBV19	NA	NA	TRBJ1-2	15	CASTYKGGQYYGYTF	TGTGCCAGTACCTATAAGGGAGGGCAGTACTATGGCTACACCTTC
TRBV4-3	once	NA	TRBJ2-1	15	CASSQDLAGFNEQFF	TGCGCCAGCAGCCAAGATCTCGCTGGCTTCAATGAGCAGTTCTTC
TRBV28	NA	NA	TRBJ2-7	14	CASSFPARAYEQYF	TGTGCCAGCAGTTTTCCAGCGAGGGCTTACGAGCAGTACTTC
TRBV6-5	NA	NA	TRBJ2-7	16	CASSSPRRGAPYEQYF	TGTGCCAGCAGTTCGCCACGCAGGGGAGCGCCCTACGAGCAGTACTTC
TRBV6-1	NA	NA	TRBJ2-5	17	CASSDGKWGSHQETQYF	TGTGCCAGCAGTGATGGGAAGTGGGGGTCCCACCAAGAGACCCAGTACTTC
TRBV6-1	NA	NA	TRBJ2-5	14	CASSSIGVSGTQYF	TGTGCCAGCAGTTCAATAGGGGTGTCAGGGACCCAGTACTTC
TRBV19	few	TRBD1	TRBJ1-2	15	CASSPPTGSHFGYTF	TGTGCCAGTAGTCCCCCGACAGGGTCCCACTTTGGCTACACCTTC
TRBV29-1	NA	NA	TRBJ2-1	11	CSVALSDEQFF	TGCAGCGTTGCTCTTTCAGATGAGCAGTTCTTC
TRBV7-3	NA	NA	TRBJ2-3	14	CASSPAGSGDTQYF	TGTGCCAGCAGCCCCGCAGGGAGTGGAGATACGCAGTATTTT
TRBV7-9	NA	NA	TRBJ2-1	13	CASSPAVWSEQFF	TGTGCCAGCAGCCCCGCCGTGTGGTCTGAGCAGTTCTTC